The 12 T cell receptor beta chains in this list originate from one sample, sequenced in a study of CD8+CD57+ T cells in acquired aplastic anemia. Genomic DNA was employed as the template in profiling TCR beta VDJ and CDR3. MiXCR was run by TCRdb on the reads, yielding one entry per CDR3 protein. The sample carries under 250,000 distinct CDR3 sequences, 50% to 70% recorded once. All sequencing subjects had displayed CD8+CD57+ cell expansion on flow cytometry. Source material: sorted CD4+, CD8+, or CD8+CD57+ T cells (not recorded which) from PBMCs. All receptors derive from a human donor with aplastic anemia.

Many counts were recorded for this clonotype. The V call is TRBV9, the J call TRBJ1-3; the D is unclear. Germline V gives CDR1 SGDLS, CDR2 YYNGEE. Trimming took off 0 bases at V and 2 bases at J, with 6 bases between the two ends. CDR3 size: 14 residues. Here the CDR3 DNA reads TGTGCCAGCAGCGTAGCTGGGGCTGGAAACACCATATATTTT. Translating gives CASSVAGAGNTIYF. The variable domain in full, with the rest retrieved from reference TRBV9 and TRBJ1-3, is DSGVTQTPKHLITATGQRVTLRCSPRSGDLSVYWYQQSLDQGLQFLIQYYNGEERAKGNILERFSAQQFPDLHSELNLSSLELGDSALYFCASSVAGAGNTIYFGEGSWLTVV.

V gene TRBV7-9 combines with J gene TRBJ2-7; D remains ambiguous. Germline CDR1 and CDR2: SEHNR and FQNEAQ (reference sequence). Trimming removed 1 base from V and 2 bases from J, with 6 bases in between. The CDR3 runs to 13 residues. This CDR3 is CASSLELPYEQYF. CDR3 nucleotide sequence: TGTGCCAGCAGCTTAGAGCTCCCCTACGAGCAGTACTTC. Filled out from reference TRBV7-9 and TRBJ2-7, the complete variable domain reads DTGVSQNPRHKITKRGQNVTFRCDPISEHNRLYWYRQTLGQGPEFLTYFQNEAQLEKSRLLSDRFSAERPKGSFSTLEIQRTEQGDSAMYLCASSLELPYEQYFGPGTRLTVT.

The rearrangement uses TRBV20-1 and TRBJ2-3; 10 nucleotides agree with TRBD2. V trimming: 8 bases; J trimming: 1 base; junction bases outside the gene matches: 12. The CDR3 is 16 amino acids. Germline V gives CDR1 DFQATT, CDR2 SNEGSKA (reference sequence). In DNA form, the CDR3 reads TGCAGTACCCCGGCCCATCTAGCGGGGGGCACAGATACGCAGTATTTT. Protein: CSTPAHLAGGTDTQYF.

J is TRBJ2-1 and V is TRBV7-2; D ambiguous. V was trimmed by 5 bases and J by 4 bases, leaving 12 bases between them. The CDR3 runs to 14 residues. The germline CDR1 and CDR2 sequences are SGHTA and FQGNSA. This CDR3 is CASSLSMEYNEQFF. CDR3 DNA sequence: TGTGCCAGCAGCCTGAGTATGGAGTACAATGAGCAGTTCTTC.

This clonotype was seen more than once but under ten times. The chain is built from TRBV7-2 and TRBJ2-1, with TRBD2 identical over 8 bases. Germline trimming cut 1 base from V and 1 base from J; bases unmatched to any gene: 3. The germline V gene encodes CDR1 SGHTA and CDR2 FQGNSA. The CDR3 is 16 amino acids. CDR3 DNA: TGTGCCAGCAGCTTAGGGGGCGGGGGGTCCTACAATGAGCAGTTCTTC. Protein sequence: CASSLGGGGSYNEQFF.

This clonotype was picked up one time. This chain links TRBV20-1 with TRBJ2-5; the D gene could be TRBD1 or TRBD2 (6 bases each). The CDR3 loop spans 13 amino acids. CDR1 DFQATT and CDR2 SNEGSKA come from the germline V gene (reference sequence). Here the CDR3 reads CSERGPQKETQYF. As DNA, the CDR3 is TGCTCGGAACGGGGGCCCCAAAAGGAGACCCAGTACTTC.

The chain recombines TRBV24-1 with TRBJ2-1; 9 positions agree with TRBD2. In germline, CDR1 is KGHDR, CDR2 SFDVKD. The CDR3 runs to 17 residues. The J segment lost 9 bases and the V segment lost 3 bases, leaving 14 bases of the junction unmatched. CDR3 sequence (DNA): TGTGCCACCAGTGATCCACCGACTAGCGGAGGACGGGGTGAGCAGTTCTTC. This codes for CATSDPPTSGGRGEQFF.

The chain carries TRBV20-1 and TRBJ2-1, with 10 bases that match TRBD2. Germline CDR1 and CDR2: DFQATT and SNEGSKA (reference sequence). J was trimmed by 2 bases and V by 6 bases; bases with no gene match: 7. This CDR3 spans 15 amino acids. In nucleotides, the CDR3 is TGCAGTGCCTATGGAGGACTAGCGGCCTACAATGAGCAGTTCTTC. This gives the protein CSAYGGLAAYNEQFF.

Regarding this clonotype: Here the CDR3 omits its conserved ending phenylalanine or tryptophan, so a read error is the likely source. The chain joins TRBV10-1 to TRBJ2-1, with D possibly TRBD1 on 6 matching bases. The CDR3 covers 14 residues. Germline V CDR1 and CDR2: WNHNN, SYGVQD (reference sequence). Trimming shortened V by 3 bases and J by 6 bases, and 12 bases separated the two germline ends. CDR3 residues: CASSDSGQGNEQFS. The CDR3 DNA reads TGCGCCAGCAGTGATTCGGGACAAGGCAATGAGCAGTTCTCC.

The CDR3 region has the DNA TGTGCCAGCAGCTTAAATAGGTTCTACGAGCAGTACTTC. This translates into CASSLNRFYEQYF. The chain couples TRBV7-2 to TRBJ2-7, with unresolved D. Trimming cost V 2 bases and J 3 bases, with 8 bases left between them. The germline gives CDR1 SGHTA, CDR2 FQGNSA. The CDR3 spans 13 residues.

The rearrangement joins TRBV7-4 to TRBJ2-7; D gene unclear. The germline V and J ends were trimmed by 5 bases and 5 bases, with 16 bases remaining between them. The CDR3 is 14 residues long. The germline V gene encodes CDR1 SGHVT and CDR2 SQSDAQ. For the CDR3, the DNA is TGTGCCAGCAGCCTAGAGGCGACTTCCCACGAGCAGTACTTC. It is translated as CASSLEATSHEQYF.

In this sample, this clonotype turned up many times. V usage is TRBV6-6 and J usage is TRBJ2-1; D is uncertain. Germline V gene sequence: CDR1 MNHNY, CDR2 SVGAGI (reference sequence). The CDR3 has 16 amino acids. Trimming removed 4 bases from V and 0 bases from J, with 13 bases in between. CDR3 region: CASSSPDVSSYNEQFF. CDR3 bases: TGTGCCAGCAGTTCCCCGGACGTCAGCTCCTACAATGAGCAGTTCTTC.